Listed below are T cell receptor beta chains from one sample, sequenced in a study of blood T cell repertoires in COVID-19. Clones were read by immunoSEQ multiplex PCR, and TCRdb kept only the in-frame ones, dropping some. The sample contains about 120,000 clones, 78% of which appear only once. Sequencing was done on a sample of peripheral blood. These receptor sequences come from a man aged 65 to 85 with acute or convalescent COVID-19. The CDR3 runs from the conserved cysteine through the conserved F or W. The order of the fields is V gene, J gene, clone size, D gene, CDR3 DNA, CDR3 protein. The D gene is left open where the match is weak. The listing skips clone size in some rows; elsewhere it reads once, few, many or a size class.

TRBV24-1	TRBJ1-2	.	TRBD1	TGTGCCACCAGTGATTCAGACAGGGACTATGGCTACACCTTC	CATSDSDRDYGYTF
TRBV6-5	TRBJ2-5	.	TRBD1	TGTGCCAGCAGTCAATCGGGGACAGGTTCTCACTTC	CASSQSGTGSHF
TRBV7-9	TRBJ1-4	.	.	TGTGCCAGCAGCTTTTCGGGGGGAAATGAAAAACTGTTTTTT	CASSFSGGNEKLFF
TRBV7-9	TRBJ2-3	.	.	TGTGCCAGCAGCGCAACCGCGGATACGCAGTATTTT	CASSATADTQYF
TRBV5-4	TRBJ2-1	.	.	TGTGCCAGCAGCTTGGTTCTCGGGGATGAGCAGTTCTTC	CASSLVLGDEQFF
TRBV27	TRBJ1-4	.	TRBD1	TGTGCCAGCAGTTTTGCGGGGACAGGGCGAGAAAAACTGTTTTTT	CASSFAGTGREKLFF
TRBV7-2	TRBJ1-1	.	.	TGTGCCAGCAGCTTATATAGAGGTACTGAAGCTTTCTTT	CASSLYRGTEAFF
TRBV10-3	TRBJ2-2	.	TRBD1	TGTGCCATCAGTGAGGGGCAGGGGGCCACCGGGGAGCTGTTTTTT	CAISEGQGATGELFF
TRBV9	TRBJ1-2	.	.	TGTGCCAGCAGCGTAGTGGAGGGCGGCTACACCTTC	CASSVVEGGYTF
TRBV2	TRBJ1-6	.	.	TGTGCCAGCAGTGTCGACAGAAATTCACCCCTCCACTTT	CASSVDRNSPLHF
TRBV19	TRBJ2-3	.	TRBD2	TGTGCCAGTAGTATAGATAGCGGGGGGGCAAAAGATACGCAGTATTTT	CASSIDSGGAKDTQYF
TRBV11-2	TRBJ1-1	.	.	TGTGCCAGCAGCTTATTGGCACGCACTGAAGCTTTCTTT	CASSLLARTEAFF
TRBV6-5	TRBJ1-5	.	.	TGTGCCAGCAGAGAGGCGACAGGATATTATCAGCCCCAGCATTTT	CASREATGYYQPQHF
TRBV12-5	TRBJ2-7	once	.	TGTGCTAGTGGTCCCGGGATCAGCTACGAGCAGTACTTC	CASGPGISYEQYF
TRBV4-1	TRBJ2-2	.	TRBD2	TGCGCCAGCAGCCAAGAAGGACTAGCGGGGGGGCCCGCCGGGGAGCTGTTTTTT	CASSQEGLAGGPAGELFF
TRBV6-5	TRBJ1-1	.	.	TGTGCCAGCAGTTACGGCGGCTATGAAGCTTTCTTT	CASSYGGYEAFF
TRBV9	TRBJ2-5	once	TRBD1	TGTGCCAGCAGCGCTCCGACAGGGTTTACGGAGACCCAGTACTTC	CASSAPTGFTETQYF
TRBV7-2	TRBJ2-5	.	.	TGTGCCAGCAGCTTAAGCGGTTTAGGGACCCAGTACTTC	CASSLSGLGTQYF
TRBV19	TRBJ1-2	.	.	TGTGCCAGTGCAGGGGAGTCGGACGGCTACACCTTC	CASAGESDGYTF
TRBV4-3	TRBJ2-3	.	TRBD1	TGCGCCAGCAGCCAAGGGACAGGGGAAGGCACAGATACGCAGTATTTT	CASSQGTGEGTDTQYF
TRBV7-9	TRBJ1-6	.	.	TGTGCCAGCAGCTCCCAAGAAGCGTCACCCCTCCACTTT	CASSSQEASPLHF
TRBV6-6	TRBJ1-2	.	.	TGTGCCAGCAGTATATCCCCTGCGGCAGCCTATGGCTACACCTTC	CASSISPAAAYGYTF
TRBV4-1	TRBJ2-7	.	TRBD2	TGCGCCAGCAGCCGGAAGGGACTAGCGGGGGAGCACTACGAGCAGTACTTC	CASSRKGLAGEHYEQYF
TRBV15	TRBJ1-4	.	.	TGTGCCACCAGCAGAGATACCAGTGAAAAACTGTTTTTT	CATSRDTSEKLFF
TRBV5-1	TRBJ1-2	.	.	TGCGCCAGCAGGGGGGCGGCTAACTATGGCTACACCTTC	CASRGAANYGYTF
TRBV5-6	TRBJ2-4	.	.	TGTGCCAGCAGCAGCCTTGTGGTCGAAAACATTCAGTACTTC	CASSSLVVENIQYF
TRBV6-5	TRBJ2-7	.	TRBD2	TGTGCCAGCAGTTATGGGCTAGCGGGGATCTACGAGCAGTACTTC	CASSYGLAGIYEQYF
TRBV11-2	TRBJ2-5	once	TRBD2	TGTGCCAGCAGCTTTACCCTCCAACTAGCGGGGGGAGGAGAGACCCAGTACTTC	CASSFTLQLAGGGETQYF
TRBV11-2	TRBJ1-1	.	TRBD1	TGTGCCAGCAGCCGAGGACAGGGGGCTGAAGCTTTCTTT	CASSRGQGAEAFF
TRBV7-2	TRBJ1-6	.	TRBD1	TGTGCCAGCAGCTTGGGACAGATACTCCACTTT	CASSLGQILHF
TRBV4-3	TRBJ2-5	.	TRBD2	TGCGCCAGCAGCCAAGAAGGGACTAACCAAGAGACCCAGTACTTC	CASSQEGTNQETQYF
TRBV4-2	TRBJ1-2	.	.	TGTGCCAGCAGCCAAGATAGTGGGGGCAACTATGGCTACACCTTC	CASSQDSGGNYGYTF
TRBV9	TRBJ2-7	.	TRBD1	TGTGCCAGCAGCAATCGGGACAGGGACGAGCAGTACTTC	CASSNRDRDEQYF
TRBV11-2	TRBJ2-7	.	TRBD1	TGTGCCAGCAGTTCCCGACAGGGGGCCTACGAGCAGTACTTC	CASSSRQGAYEQYF
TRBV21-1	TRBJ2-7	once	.	TGTGCCAGCAGCAAAGAATGGACAGGGAACTACGAGCAGTACTTC	CASSKEWTGNYEQYF
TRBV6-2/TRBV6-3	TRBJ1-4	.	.	TGTGCCAGCAGCCCACAGGGAACTAATGAAAAACTGTTTTTT	CASSPQGTNEKLFF
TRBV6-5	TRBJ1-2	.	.	TGTGCCAGCACTCGGAGTGGGGGGTCGGAAAATGGCTACACCTTC	CASTRSGGSENGYTF
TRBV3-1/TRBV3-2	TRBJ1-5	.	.	TGTGCCAGCAGCCAAGATCTAGGACAGACTCAGCCCCAGCATTTT	CASSQDLGQTQPQHF
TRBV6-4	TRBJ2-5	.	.	TGTGCCAGCAGTGTGGGGCAGCTCCAAGAGACCCAGTACTTC	CASSVGQLQETQYF
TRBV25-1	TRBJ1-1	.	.	TGTGCCAGCAGTTCTCATAGGAACACTGAAGCTTTCTTT	CASSSHRNTEAFF